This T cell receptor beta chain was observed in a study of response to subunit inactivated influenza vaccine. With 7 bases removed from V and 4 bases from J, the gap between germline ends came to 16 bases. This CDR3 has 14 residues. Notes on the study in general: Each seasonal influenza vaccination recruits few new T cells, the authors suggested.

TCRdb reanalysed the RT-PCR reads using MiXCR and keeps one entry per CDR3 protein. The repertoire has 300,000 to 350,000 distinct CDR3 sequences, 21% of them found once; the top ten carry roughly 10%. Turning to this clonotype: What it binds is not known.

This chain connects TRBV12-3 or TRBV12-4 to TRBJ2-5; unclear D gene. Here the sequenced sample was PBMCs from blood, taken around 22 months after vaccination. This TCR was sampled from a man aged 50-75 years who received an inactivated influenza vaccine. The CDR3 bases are TGTGCCAGCACCCAAGACCGGGTTGGAGAGACCCAGTACTTC. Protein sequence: CASTQDRVGETQYF.